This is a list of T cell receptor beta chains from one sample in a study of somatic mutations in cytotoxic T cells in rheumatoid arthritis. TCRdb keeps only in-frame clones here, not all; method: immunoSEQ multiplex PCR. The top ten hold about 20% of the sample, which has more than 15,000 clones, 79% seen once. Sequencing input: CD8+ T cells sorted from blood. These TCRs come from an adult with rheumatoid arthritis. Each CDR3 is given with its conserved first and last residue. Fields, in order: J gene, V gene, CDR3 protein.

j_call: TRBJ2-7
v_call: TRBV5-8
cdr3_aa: CASSFDIGNSYEQYF

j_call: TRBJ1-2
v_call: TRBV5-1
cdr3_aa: CASSLTGQGGYGYTF

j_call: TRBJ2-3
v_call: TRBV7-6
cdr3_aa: CASSLLGTAAGPGTDTQYF

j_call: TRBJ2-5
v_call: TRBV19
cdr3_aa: CASSKGWLETQYF

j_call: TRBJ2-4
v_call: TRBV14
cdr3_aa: CASSQTTGVDKNIQYF

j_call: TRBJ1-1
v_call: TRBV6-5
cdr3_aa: CASSLAGTGGTEAFF

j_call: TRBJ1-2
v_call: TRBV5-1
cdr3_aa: CASSMGTGYGYTF

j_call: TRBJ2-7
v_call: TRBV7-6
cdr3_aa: CASSSGTSGLYEQYF

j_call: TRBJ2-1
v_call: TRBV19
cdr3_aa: CASSISVWRREGNNEQFF

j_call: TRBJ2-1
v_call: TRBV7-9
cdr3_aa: CASSLAQPLYNEQFF

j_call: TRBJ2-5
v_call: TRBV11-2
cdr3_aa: CASSLTSETQYF

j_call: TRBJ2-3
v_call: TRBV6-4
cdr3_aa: CASSAGEGGSTDTQYF

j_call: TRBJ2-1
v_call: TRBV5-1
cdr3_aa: CASSWGDSSYNEQFF

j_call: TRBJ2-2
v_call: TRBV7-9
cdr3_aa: CASTSTGTNTGELFF

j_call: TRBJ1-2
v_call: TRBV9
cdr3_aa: CASSAGTGALLYGYTF

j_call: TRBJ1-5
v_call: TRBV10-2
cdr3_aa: CASSETVSNQPQHF

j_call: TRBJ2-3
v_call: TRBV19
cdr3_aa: CASSSPLAGAPDTQYF

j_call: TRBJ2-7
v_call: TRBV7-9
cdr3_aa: CASSSRLADTNEQYF

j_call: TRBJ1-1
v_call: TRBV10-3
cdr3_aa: CAIGVQGASGTEAFF

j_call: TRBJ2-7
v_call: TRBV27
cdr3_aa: CASSSQGEASYEQYF

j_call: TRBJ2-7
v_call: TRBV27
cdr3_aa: CASSFSGESYEQYF

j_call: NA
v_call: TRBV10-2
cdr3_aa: CASSWGLAEFYEQYF

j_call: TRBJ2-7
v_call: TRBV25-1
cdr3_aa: CASTGGRGRYEQYF

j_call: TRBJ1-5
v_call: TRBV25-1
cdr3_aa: CASSPSAGGEVNQPQHF

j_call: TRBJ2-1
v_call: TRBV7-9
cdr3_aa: CASSWVGGNEQFF

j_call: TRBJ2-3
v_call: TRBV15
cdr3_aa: CATSPVREVGTDTQYF

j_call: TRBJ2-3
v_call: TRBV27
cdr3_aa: CASSFGRADTQYF

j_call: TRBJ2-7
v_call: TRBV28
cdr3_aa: CASSSDRGYEQYF

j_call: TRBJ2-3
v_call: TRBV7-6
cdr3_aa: CASRHSSGTDTQYF

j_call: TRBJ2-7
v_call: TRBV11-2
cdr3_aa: CASSLGTAYEQYF

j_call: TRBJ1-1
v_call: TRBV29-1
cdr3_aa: CSVEGGVTNTEAFF

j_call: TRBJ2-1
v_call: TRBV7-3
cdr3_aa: CASSLVGGEQFF

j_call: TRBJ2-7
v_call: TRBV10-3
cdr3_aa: CAIRGLGGEQYF

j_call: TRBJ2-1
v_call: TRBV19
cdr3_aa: CASSKGGSYNEQFF

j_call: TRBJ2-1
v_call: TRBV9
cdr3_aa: CASSVGAGWHNEQFF

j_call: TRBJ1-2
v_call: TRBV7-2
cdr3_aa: CASSLNGGDGYGYTF

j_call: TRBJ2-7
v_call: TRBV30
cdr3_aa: CAWSRGTGDEQYF

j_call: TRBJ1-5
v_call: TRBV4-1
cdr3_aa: CASSQDQVSNQPQHF

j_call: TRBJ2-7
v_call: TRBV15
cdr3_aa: CAVDSGRASYEQYF

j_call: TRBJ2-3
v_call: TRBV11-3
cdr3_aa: CASSLGQATDTQYF

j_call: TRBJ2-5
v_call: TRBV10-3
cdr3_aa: CAISESDGAFRETQYF

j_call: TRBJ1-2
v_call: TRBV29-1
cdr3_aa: CSVEGSVGGFRSANYGYTF

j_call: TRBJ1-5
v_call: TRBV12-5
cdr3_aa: CASGGRSSNQPQHF

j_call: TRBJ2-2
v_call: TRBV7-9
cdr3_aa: CASSRAAGELFF

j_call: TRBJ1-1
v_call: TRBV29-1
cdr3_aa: CSVVQGSEAFF

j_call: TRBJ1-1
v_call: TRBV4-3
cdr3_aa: CASSRGGASEAFF

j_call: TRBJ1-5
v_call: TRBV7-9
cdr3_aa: CASSLDGYSNQPQHF

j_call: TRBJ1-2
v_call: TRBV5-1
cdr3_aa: CASSLGGTGSPEGYTF

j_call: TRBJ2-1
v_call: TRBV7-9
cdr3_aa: CASRPTSGQKGGEQFF

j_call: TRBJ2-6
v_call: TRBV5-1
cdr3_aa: CASSLTQGSGANVLTF

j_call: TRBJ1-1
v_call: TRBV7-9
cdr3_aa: CASSETTGTTEAFF

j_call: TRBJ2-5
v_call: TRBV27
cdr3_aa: CASSFSSGGETQYF

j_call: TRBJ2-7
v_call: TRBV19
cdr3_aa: CASSTGVGRYEQYF